Detailed here is one T cell receptor (beta chain). The data are from a study of blood T cell repertoires in COVID-19. Study context: There were acute and convalescent COVID-19 samples, and they came from the United States, Italy and Spain. In each case, the material was cDNA or gDNA derived from T cells, B-cell-depleted T cells, or PBMCs.

After removal of 5 bases from V and 7 bases from J, the junction contained 8 bases not matched to a gene. This CDR3 is built from 15 residues. In germline, CDR1 is LNHNV, CDR2 YYDKDF (reference sequence). Sequenced by immunoSEQ multiplex PCR; TCRdb stores in-frame clones only, minus some. The sample includes approximately 220,000 clones, around 80% seen only once; the top ten take 4% to 6%. The sequence was collected from a woman aged 55-70 years who had recovered from COVID-19. This sequence joins TRBV15 and TRBJ2-2; 9 bases agree with TRBD1. The sequenced sample consisted of peripheral blood. The CDR3 loop reads CATSPGTGLGGELFF. The CDR3 region has the DNA TGTGCCACCAGCCCCGGGACAGGGTTGGGCGGGGAGCTGTTTTTT.